These T cell receptor beta chains were read from a single sample in a study of cytomegalovirus exposure and HLA in healthy donors. Using immunoSEQ multiplex PCR, the repertoire was profiled, and TCRdb retains in-frame clones only, with some absent. Of approximately 210,000 clones detected, 81% appear once; the ten largest clones hold 1.5% to 2%. Input material: PBMCs. Receptors were obtained from a man between 18 and 35 years old in good health and CMV-seronegative. Each CDR3 is given with its conserved first and last residue. A D gene is named only where the DNA matches it firmly. Part of the rows lack a size; the others show once, few, many or a class for expanded clones.

cdr3_length j_call v_call clone_size d_call cdr3_aa cdr3_nt
16 TRBJ1-1 TRBV11-2 - - CASSLNDWGGEAEAFF TGTGCCAGCAGCTTAAATGATTGGGGAGGAGAAGCTGAAGCTTTCTTT
15 TRBJ1-2 TRBV6-1 - - CASTPWGQTDYGYTF TGTGCCAGCACTCCATGGGGGCAGACCGACTATGGCTACACCTTC
13 TRBJ1-2 TRBV7-3 - TRBD1 CASSLGQNYGYTF TGTGCCAGCAGCCTGGGACAGAACTATGGCTACACCTTC
18 TRBJ1-1 TRBV4-3 once TRBD1 CASSQDSGGPLGSTEAFF TGCGCCAGCAGCCAAGATTCAGGGGGCCCCCTCGGGAGCACTGAAGCTTTCTTT
11 TRBJ2-7 TRBV29-1 - - CSITRGHEQYF TGCAGCATAACCAGGGGCCACGAGCAGTACTTC
17 TRBJ2-3 TRBV5-4 - TRBD2 CASSLGVSGTSTDTQYF TGTGCCAGCAGCTTGGGGGTTAGCGGGACAAGCACAGATACGCAGTATTTT
16 TRBJ2-2 TRBV7-2 - - CASSLVSGSNTGELFF TGTGCCAGCAGCTTAGTTTCGGGATCGAACACCGGGGAGCTGTTTTTT
16 TRBJ1-5 TRBV28 - - CASSFWGTLSNQPQHF TGTGCCAGCAGTTTTTGGGGGACTCTCAGCAATCAGCCCCAGCATTTT
16 TRBJ2-3 TRBV7-9 - TRBD1 CASSSGQGALADTQYF TGTGCCAGCAGCTCCGGACAGGGGGCTCTAGCAGATACGCAGTATTTT
15 TRBJ1-1 TRBV11-2 - TRBD1 CASSFLTGAAAEAFF TGTGCCAGCAGCTTCCTGACAGGGGCGGCGGCTGAAGCTTTCTTT
15 TRBJ2-5 TRBV7-8 - - CASSLAWAGWETQYF TGTGCCAGCAGCTTAGCGTGGGCGGGATGGGAGACCCAGTACTTC
13 TRBJ1-5 TRBV27 - TRBD1 CASTSQGRQPQHF TGTGCCAGCACCTCACAGGGGAGGCAGCCCCAGCATTTT
15 TRBJ1-2 TRBV25-1 once - CASSERGRDNYGYTF TGTGCCAGCAGTGAACGCGGCAGAGATAACTATGGCTACACCTTC
15 TRBJ2-7 TRBV5-1 - TRBD1 CASRKAGTGNYEQYF TGCGCCAGCAGGAAGGCCGGGACAGGGAACTACGAGCAGTACTTC
16 TRBJ2-6 TRBV10-2 - - CASRTNGGSGANVLTF TGCGCCAGCAGAACCAACGGGGGATCTGGGGCCAACGTCCTGACTTTC
15 TRBJ1-1 TRBV27 - - CASGPPLGVNTEAFF TGTGCCAGCGGGCCGCCGCTGGGAGTAAACACTGAAGCTTTCTTT
15 TRBJ2-1 TRBV2 - - CASSLPGGSYNEQFF TGTGCCAGCAGCCTCCCCGGGGGCTCCTACAATGAGCAGTTCTTC
14 TRBJ1-4 TRBV6-5 - TRBD1 CASSRQGPREKLFF TGTGCCAGCAGCCGACAGGGCCCAAGGGAAAAACTGTTTTTT
18 TRBJ2-7 TRBV4-3 - TRBD2 CASSRRLSAGAVNYEQYF TGCGCCAGCAGCCGCCGACTATCAGCGGGAGCTGTAAACTACGAGCAGTACTTC
15 TRBJ2-2 TRBV11-2 - TRBD1 CASSRGQMNTGELFF TGTGCCAGCAGCCGGGGACAGATGAACACCGGGGAGCTGTTTTTT
13 TRBJ1-1 TRBV29-1 - TRBD1 CSVRTGGSTGAFF TGCAGCGTTCGTACAGGGGGGAGTACGGGGGCTTTCTTT
11 TRBJ2-5 TRBV20-1 once - CSLRGTETQYF TGCAGTCTCCGCGGGACAGAGACCCAGTACTTC
16 TRBJ2-3 TRBV4-3 - TRBD2 CASSQVTGGRSYAQYF TGCGCCAGCAGCCAAGTCACAGGCGGGAGGAGCTACGCGCAGTATTTT
13 TRBJ2-1 TRBV28 - TRBD1 CASSFAGGNEQFF TGTGCCAGCAGTTTCGCAGGGGGCAATGAGCAGTTCTTC
15 TRBJ2-3 TRBV11-3 - TRBD1 CASSPRDRGADTQYF TGTGCCAGCAGTCCCCGGGACAGGGGGGCAGATACGCAGTATTTT
20 TRBJ2-1 TRBV28 - TRBD2 CASSPRSRLREGSSYNEQFF TGTGCCAGCAGCCCCCGCAGTCGTTTGCGGGAGGGGAGCTCCTACAATGAGCAGTTCTTC
14 TRBJ2-1 TRBV18 - - CASLQQGIHNEQFF TGTGCCAGCTTACAACAGGGAATCCACAATGAGCAGTTCTTC
14 TRBJ2-7 TRBV7-8 - TRBD1 CASSSPTGKAEQYF TGTGCCAGCAGCTCCCCGACAGGGAAAGCCGAGCAGTACTTC
13 TRBJ1-2 TRBV14 - - CASSKGANYGYTF TGTGCCAGCAGCAAGGGGGCTAACTATGGCTACACCTTC
14 TRBJ2-7 TRBV30 - - CAWSKSGLWSEQYF TGTGCCTGGAGTAAAAGCGGACTTTGGTCCGAGCAGTACTTC
12 TRBJ1-2 TRBV6-6 - TRBD1 CASIGTDEVYTF TGTGCCAGCATCGGGACAGATGAGGTCTACACCTTC
19 TRBJ2-3 TRBV19 - TRBD1 CASSAYRGSSLKGLDTQYF TGTGCCAGTAGTGCATACAGGGGTTCGTCTCTCAAAGGCCTAGATACGCAGTATTTT
15 TRBJ2-7 TRBV10-1 - - CASSESFDEGYEQYF TGCGCCAGCAGTGAGTCCTTCGACGAGGGCTACGAGCAGTACTTC
17 TRBJ2-1 TRBV7-3 - - CASSLMLSSSAINEQFF TGTGCCAGCAGCTTAATGCTTAGCTCCAGCGCCATCAATGAGCAGTTCTTC
15 TRBJ1-5 TRBV28 - - CASSLGGAFNQPQHF TGTGCCAGCAGTTTGGGGGGGGCCTTCAATCAGCCCCAGCATTTT
14 TRBJ1-4 TRBV5-1 - - CASSLGQSNEKLFF TGCGCCAGCAGCTTGGGACAGTCGAATGAAAAACTGTTTTTT
12 TRBJ2-1 TRBV27 - - CASSYGRDEQFF TGTGCCAGCAGTTATGGGCGGGATGAGCAGTTCTTC
16 TRBJ2-2 TRBV7-2 - TRBD1 CASSLFAGGNTGELFF TGTGCCAGCAGCTTATTCGCAGGGGGGAACACCGGGGAGCTGTTTTTT
14 TRBJ1-2 TRBV2 - TRBD1 CASSGQGGAYGYTF TGTGCCAGCAGTGGACAGGGGGGAGCATATGGCTACACCTTC
12 TRBJ2-5 TRBV18 - - CASSPSGETQYF TGTGCCAGCTCACCTAGCGGAGAGACCCAGTACTTC
16 TRBJ2-3 TRBV2 - TRBD1 CASSLGQGWGTDTQYF TGTGCCAGCAGTCTCGGACAGGGATGGGGCACAGATACGCAGTATTTT
15 TRBJ1-3 TRBV5-1 - TRBD1 CASSLDRGLGNTIYF TGCGCCAGCAGCTTGGACAGGGGGCTTGGAAACACCATATATTTT
16 TRBJ1-1 TRBV15 - - CATSGRNRQRNTEAFF TGTGCCACCAGTGGAAGAAATCGACAGCGAAACACTGAAGCTTTCTTT
15 TRBJ2-1 TRBV7-9 - - CASSLEYRSGNEQFF TGTGCCAGCAGCTTAGAATACAGAAGCGGCAATGAGCAGTTCTTC
15 TRBJ1-6 TRBV4-3 - - CASSQVGGSNSPLHF TGCGCCAGCAGCCAAGTGGGGGGTAGTAATTCACCCCTCCACTTT
17 TRBJ2-7 TRBV19 - TRBD2 CASSIRGGLAGSYEQYF TGTGCCAGTAGTATAAGAGGGGGACTAGCGGGCTCCTACGAGCAGTACTTC
17 TRBJ2-2 TRBV4-1 - TRBD1 CASSQKVGTGDTGELFF TGCGCCAGCAGCCAGAAAGTAGGGACAGGGGACACCGGGGAGCTGTTTTTT
16 TRBJ2-3 TRBV10-3 - TRBD2 CAISGRLAGSRDTQYF TGTGCCATCAGTGGCCGACTAGCGGGGTCCAGGGATACGCAGTATTTT
14 TRBJ2-5 TRBV7-8 - TRBD2 CASSFASGQETQYF TGTGCCAGCAGCTTCGCTAGCGGGCAAGAGACCCAGTACTTC
14 TRBJ2-7 TRBV15 once - CATSRGFGGNEQYF TGTGCCACCAGCAGAGGGTTTGGAGGGAACGAGCAGTACTTC
14 TRBJ1-5 TRBV27 - TRBD1 CASSPQGRNQPQHF TGTGCCAGCAGTCCACAGGGGCGCAATCAGCCCCAGCATTTT
14 TRBJ2-1 TRBV25-1 - TRBD1 CASSGQGAYNEQFF TGTGCCAGCAGTGGACAGGGGGCTTACAATGAGCAGTTCTTC
15 TRBJ2-4 TRBV4-3 - - CASSQDVLAKNIQYF TGCGCCAGCAGCCAAGATGTATTAGCCAAAAACATTCAGTACTTC